This TCR beta chain was sequenced for a study of shared clonotypes between healthy human individuals. On the study more broadly: Used for every donor were three CD4 naive, three CD4 memory, two CD8 naive and one CD8 memory plate.

Terminally differentiated effector memory CD45RA+ cells were excluded by CCR7 positive selection of CD45RO-negative cells. The assay was carried out at the deep level. Authors' analysis steps: Without quality scores, immunoSEQ junctional reads could not be filtered like full-length reads. Using immunoSEQ multiplex PCR, the repertoire was profiled, and TCRdb retains in-frame clones only, with some absent. V and J calls and clone size are those listed in that table; D and trimming were worked out from the DNA. Seen here are around 2.1 million clones, under 95% observed once, and the top ten hold roughly 1.8%. The trim removed 1 base at V and 6 bases at J, leaving 7 bases unmatched. Germline CDR1 LGHNA, CDR2 YSLEER. This CDR3 is 15 amino acids long. Remarks on this clone: Its target is not known.

Study outcomes and limitations: With few donors, the genetic and exposure-history diversity represented was limited.

This receptor was taken from a man aged 18 to 29 in good health. Some clones in this sample may be carry-over from other donors' samples. Sequencing was done on a sample of naive CD8+ T cells from PBMCs. The rearrangement links TRBV4-3 to TRBJ1-2; 8 nucleotides agree with TRBD1. CDR3 region: CASSQGRLTGDGYTF. CDR3 nucleotide sequence: TGCGCCAGCAGCCAAGGACGTTTGACAGGGGATGGCTACACCTTC.